This entry lists 9 T cell receptor beta chains sequenced from one sample in a study of blood T cell repertoires in COVID-19. Clones were sequenced by immunoSEQ multiplex PCR, and TCRdb holds only the in-frame ones, with some missing. The data show 180,000 or so clones, roughly 86% seen once. The specimen sequenced was peripheral blood. Receptors were obtained from a man between 18 and 29 years old with acute or convalescent COVID-19.

This chain joins TRBV7-9 and TRBJ1-5; 9 nucleotides line up with TRBD1. J lost 3 bases, V lost 5 bases, and 8 bases had no gene match. Germline V gives CDR1 SEHNR, CDR2 FQNEAQ (reference sequence). The CDR3 contains 16 residues. DNA for the CDR3: TGTGCCAGCAGCCCGACGGGGACAGGGAACAATCAGCCCCAGCATTTT. Amino acid sequence: CASSPTGTGNNQPQHF.

The chain uses TRBV25-1 and TRBJ2-5, with D perhaps TRBD1 (6 bases). Per the germline V gene, CDR1 is MGHDK and CDR2 is SYGVNS. Between the trimmed V and J ends, which lost 5 bases and 5 bases, there was a span of 18 bases. The CDR3 runs to 15 residues. The CDR3 loop is CASSTRQAKLETQYF. The CDR3 nucleotides read TGTGCCAGCAGTACCCGACAGGCCAAGTTGGAGACCCAGTACTTC.

The chain has TRBV28 and TRBJ2-1; 8 nucleotides agree with TRBD1. The V gene's germline CDR1 is MDHEN and CDR2 SYDVKM. There are 15 residues in the CDR3. With V trimmed by 4 bases and J by 4 bases, 6 bases remained unmatched. The CDR3, as DNA: TGTGCCAGCAGTTCTAAAGGGACAGGATACAATGAGCAGTTCTTC. It codes for CASSSKGTGYNEQFF.

The rearrangement links TRBV25-1 to TRBJ2-5; 7 positions match TRBD2. The germline V gene encodes CDR1 MGHDK and CDR2 SYGVNS. This CDR3 contains 16 residues. V dropped 1 base and J dropped 3; count of bases not matched to a gene: 8. The CDR3 loop reads CASSEWGAGSKETQYF. CDR3 DNA sequence: TGTGCCAGCAGTGAATGGGGAGCGGGGTCCAAAGAGACCCAGTACTTC.

Written as DNA, the CDR3 is TGTGCCAGCAGCCCCTCTAGGGGACTAGCAGTAGATACGCAGTATTTT. It codes for CASSPSRGLAVDTQYF. The rearrangement uses TRBV7-3 and TRBJ2-3, with TRBD2 matching 9 bases. Trimming took 5 bases from V and 5 from J; bases not matched to a gene: 11. The CDR3 loop spans 16 amino acids. Germline CDR1 is SGHTA and CDR2 is FQGTGA.

The J gene is TRBJ1-2, the V gene TRBV27; a possible D gene is TRBD1 (6 bases). The CDR3 is 13 amino acids. Trimming removed 5 bases at V and 8 bases at J, with 15 bases between. Germline V lookup: CDR1 MNHEY, CDR2 SMNVEV (reference sequence). The CDR3, as DNA: TGTGCCAGCAGTCAAAACAACAGGGACGGCTACACCTTC. Translation: CASSQNNRDGYTF.

The rearrangement uses TRBV2 and TRBJ1-6; unclear D gene. Trimming took 9 bases from V and 0 from J, leaving 9 bases between them. Germline V lookup: CDR1 SNHLY, CDR2 FYNNEI. This CDR3 has 14 amino acids. The CDR3 DNA is TGTGCCAGTGGAGGGAGCTCCTATAATTCACCCCTCCACTTT. Residues: CASGGSSYNSPLHF.

V is TRBV10-3 and J is TRBJ2-1; 8 bases are a match to TRBD2. Germline trimming cut 0 bases from V and 5 bases from J; bases unmatched to any gene: 9. Germline CDR1 ENHRY, CDR2 SYGVKD. The CDR3 runs 17 residues. The CDR3, as DNA: TGTGCCATCAGTGAGTCGGTCGGGGGGGCCCTTAACAATGAGCAGTTCTTC. As protein: CAISESVGGALNNEQFF.

V gene TRBV11-3 combines with J gene TRBJ1-1; D uncertain. This CDR3 has 13 amino acids. Between the trimmed V and J ends, which lost 1 base and 4 bases, there was a span of 7 bases. CDR1 is SGHNT and CDR2 is YENEEA in the germline V gene. The CDR3 DNA reads TGTGCCAGCAGCTTAGCGGCAGGCACTGAAGCTTTCTTT. As protein: CASSLAAGTEAFF. Together with reference TRBV11-3 and TRBJ1-1, the CDR3 gives the full variable domain: EAGVVQSPRYKIIEKKQPVAFWCNPISGHNTLYWYLQNLGQGPELLIRYENEEAVDDSQLPKDRFSAERLKGVDSTLKIQPAELGDSAVYLCASSLAAGTEAFFGQGTRLTVV.